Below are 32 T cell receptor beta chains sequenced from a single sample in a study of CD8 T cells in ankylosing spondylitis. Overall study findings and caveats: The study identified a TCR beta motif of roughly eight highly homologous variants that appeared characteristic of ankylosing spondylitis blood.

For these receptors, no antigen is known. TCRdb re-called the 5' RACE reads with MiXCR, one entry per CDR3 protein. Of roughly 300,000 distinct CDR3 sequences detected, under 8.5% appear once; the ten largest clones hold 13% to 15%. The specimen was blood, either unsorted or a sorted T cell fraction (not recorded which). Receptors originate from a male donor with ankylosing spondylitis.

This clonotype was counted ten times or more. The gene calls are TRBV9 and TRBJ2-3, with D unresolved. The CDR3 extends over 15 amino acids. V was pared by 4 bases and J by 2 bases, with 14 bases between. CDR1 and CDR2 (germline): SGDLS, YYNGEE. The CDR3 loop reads CASSPSLGYTDTQYF. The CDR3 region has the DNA TGTGCCAGCAGCCCTTCCCTAGGGTACACAGATACGCAGTATTTT.

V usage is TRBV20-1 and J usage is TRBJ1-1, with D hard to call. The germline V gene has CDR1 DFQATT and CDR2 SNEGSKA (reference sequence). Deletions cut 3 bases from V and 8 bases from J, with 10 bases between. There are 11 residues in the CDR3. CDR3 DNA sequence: TGCAGTGCTAGCGCGGGTTTCGAAGCTTTCTTT. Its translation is CSASAGFEAFF.

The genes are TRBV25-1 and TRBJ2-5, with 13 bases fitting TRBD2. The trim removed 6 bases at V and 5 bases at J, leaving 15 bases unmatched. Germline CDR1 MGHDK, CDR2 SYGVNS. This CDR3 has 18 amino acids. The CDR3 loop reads CASSDIWTSGSGFETQYF. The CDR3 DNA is TGTGCCAGCAGCGACATTTGGACTAGCGGGAGCGGATTTGAGACCCAGTACTTC.

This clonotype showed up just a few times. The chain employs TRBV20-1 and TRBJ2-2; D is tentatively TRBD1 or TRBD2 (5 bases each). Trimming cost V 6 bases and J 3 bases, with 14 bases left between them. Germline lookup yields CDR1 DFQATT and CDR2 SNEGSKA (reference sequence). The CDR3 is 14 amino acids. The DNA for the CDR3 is TGCAGTGCGAGGGGTCTCGGGGACACCGGGGAGCTGTTTTTT. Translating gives CSARGLGDTGELFF.

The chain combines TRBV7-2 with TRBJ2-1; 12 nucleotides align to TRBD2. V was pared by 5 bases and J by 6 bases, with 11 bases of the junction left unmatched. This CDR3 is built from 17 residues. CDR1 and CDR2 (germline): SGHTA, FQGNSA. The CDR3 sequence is CASSASGRAGWFNEQFF. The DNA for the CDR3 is TGTGCCAGCAGCGCTAGCGGGAGGGCCGGGTGGTTCAATGAGCAGTTCTTC. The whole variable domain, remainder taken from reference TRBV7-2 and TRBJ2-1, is GAGVSQSPSNKVTEKGKDVELRCDPISGHTALYWYRQSLGQGLEFLIYFQGNSAPDKSGLPSDRFSAERTGGSVSTLTIQRTQQEDSAVYLCASSASGRAGWFNEQFFGPGTRLTVL.

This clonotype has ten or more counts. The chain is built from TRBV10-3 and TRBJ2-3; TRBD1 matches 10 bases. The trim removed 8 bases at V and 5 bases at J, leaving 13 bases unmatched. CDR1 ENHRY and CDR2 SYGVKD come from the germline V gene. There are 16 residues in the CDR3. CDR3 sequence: CAIGPGGTGVLDTQYF. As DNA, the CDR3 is TGTGCCATCGGACCCGGAGGGACAGGGGTTTTAGATACGCAGTATTTT.

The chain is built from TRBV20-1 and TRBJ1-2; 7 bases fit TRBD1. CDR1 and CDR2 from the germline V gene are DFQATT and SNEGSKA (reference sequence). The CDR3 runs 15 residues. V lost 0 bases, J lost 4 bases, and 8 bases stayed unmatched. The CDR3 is CSAREQGRESYGYTF. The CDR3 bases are TGCAGTGCTAGAGAACAGGGGAGGGAATCCTATGGCTACACCTTC.

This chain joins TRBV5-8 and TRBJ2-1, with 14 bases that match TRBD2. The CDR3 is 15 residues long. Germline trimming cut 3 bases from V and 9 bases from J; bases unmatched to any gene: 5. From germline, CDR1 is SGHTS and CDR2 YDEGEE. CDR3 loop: CASSWGLAGVSEQFF. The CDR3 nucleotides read TGTGCCAGCAGCTGGGGACTAGCGGGAGTAAGTGAGCAGTTCTTC.

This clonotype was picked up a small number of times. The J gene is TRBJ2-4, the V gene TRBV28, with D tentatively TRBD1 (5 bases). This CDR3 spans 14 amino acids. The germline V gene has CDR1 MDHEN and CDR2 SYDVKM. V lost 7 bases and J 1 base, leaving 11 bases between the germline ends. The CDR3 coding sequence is TGTGCCAGCACCCAGGCAGGGGCCAAAAACATTCAGTACTTC. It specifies CASTQAGAKNIQYF.

This CDR3 reads CASSFSDSTNTEAFF. CDR3 DNA sequence: TGTGCCAGCAGCTTCTCGGACAGTACGAACACTGAAGCTTTCTTT. The chain combines TRBV4-2 with TRBJ1-1; tentatively, D is TRBD1 (6 bases). CDR1 and CDR2 (germline): LGHNA, YNFKEQ. V was shortened by 5 bases and J by 1 base, with 14 bases between the two germline ends. CDR3 length: 15 residues.

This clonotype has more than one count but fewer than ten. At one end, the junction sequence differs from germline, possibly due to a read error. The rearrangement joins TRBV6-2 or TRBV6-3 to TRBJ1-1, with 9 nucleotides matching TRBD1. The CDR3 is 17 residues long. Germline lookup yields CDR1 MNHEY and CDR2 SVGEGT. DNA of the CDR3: TGTGCCAGCAGCTACTACATTGGGACAGGGCGAGACACTGAAGCTTTCTTT. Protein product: CASSYYIGTGRDTEAFF.

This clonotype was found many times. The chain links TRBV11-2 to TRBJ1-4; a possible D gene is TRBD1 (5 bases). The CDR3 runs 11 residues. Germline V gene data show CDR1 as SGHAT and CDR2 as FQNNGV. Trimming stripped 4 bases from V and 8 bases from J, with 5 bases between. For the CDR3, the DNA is TGTGCCAGCAGCTGGGGGGAAAAACTGTTTTTT. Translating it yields CASSWGEKLFF.

The CDR3 spells CASSAPRGGGTYEQYF. As DNA, the CDR3 is TGTGCCAGCAGCGCCCCCCGTGGCGGGGGAACCTACGAGCAGTACTTC. The chain has TRBV7-9 and TRBJ2-7, with 7 bases aligning to TRBD2. CDR1 SEHNR and CDR2 FQNEAQ come from the germline V gene (reference sequence). The CDR3 is made up of 16 amino acids. The J segment lost 2 bases and the V segment lost 5 bases, leaving 12 bases of the junction unmatched.

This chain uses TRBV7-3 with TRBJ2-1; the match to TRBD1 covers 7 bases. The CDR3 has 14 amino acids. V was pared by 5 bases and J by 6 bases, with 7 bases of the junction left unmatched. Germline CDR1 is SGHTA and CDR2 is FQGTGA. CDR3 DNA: TGTGCCAGCAGCGAGGGGACAGCCCCCAATGAGCAGTTCTTC. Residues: CASSEGTAPNEQFF.

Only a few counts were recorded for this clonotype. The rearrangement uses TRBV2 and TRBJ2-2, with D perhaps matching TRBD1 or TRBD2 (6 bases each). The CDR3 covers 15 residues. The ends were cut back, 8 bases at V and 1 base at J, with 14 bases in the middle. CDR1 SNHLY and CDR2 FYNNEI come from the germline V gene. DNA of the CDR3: TGTGCCAGCCAGAGGGGGACTGTGAACACCGGGGAGCTGTTTTTT. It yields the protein CASQRGTVNTGELFF.

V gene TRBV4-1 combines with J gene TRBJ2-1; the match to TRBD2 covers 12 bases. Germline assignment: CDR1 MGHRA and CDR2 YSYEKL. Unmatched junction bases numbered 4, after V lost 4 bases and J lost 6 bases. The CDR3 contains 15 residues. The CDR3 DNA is TGCGCCAGCAGCCCGACTAGCGGGGGTCCCAATGAGCAGTTCTTC. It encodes CASSPTSGGPNEQFF.

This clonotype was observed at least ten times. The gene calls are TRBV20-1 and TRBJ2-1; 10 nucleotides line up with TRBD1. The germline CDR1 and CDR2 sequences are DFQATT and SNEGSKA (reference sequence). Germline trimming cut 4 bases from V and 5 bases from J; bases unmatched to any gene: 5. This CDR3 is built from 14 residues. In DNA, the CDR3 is TGCAGTGCTATGTCCGGGACAGGGGACAATGAGCAGTTCTTC. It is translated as CSAMSGTGDNEQFF.

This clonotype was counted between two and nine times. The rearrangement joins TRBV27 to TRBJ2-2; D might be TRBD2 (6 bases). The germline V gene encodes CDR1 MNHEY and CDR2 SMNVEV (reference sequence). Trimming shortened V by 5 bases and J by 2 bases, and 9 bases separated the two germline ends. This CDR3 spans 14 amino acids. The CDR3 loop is CASSAGTNTGELFF. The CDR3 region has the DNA TGTGCCAGCAGTGCCGGGACTAACACCGGGGAGCTGTTTTTT.

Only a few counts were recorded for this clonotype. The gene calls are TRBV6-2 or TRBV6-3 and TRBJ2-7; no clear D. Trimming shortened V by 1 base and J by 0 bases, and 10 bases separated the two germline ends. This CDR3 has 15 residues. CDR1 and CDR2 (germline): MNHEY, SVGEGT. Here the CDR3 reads CASSYWRGDSYEQYF. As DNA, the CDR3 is TGTGCCAGCAGTTACTGGAGAGGTGACTCCTACGAGCAGTACTTC.

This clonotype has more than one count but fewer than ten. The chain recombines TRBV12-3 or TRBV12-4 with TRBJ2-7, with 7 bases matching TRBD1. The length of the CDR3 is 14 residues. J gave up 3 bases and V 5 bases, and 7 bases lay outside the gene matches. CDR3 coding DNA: TGTGCCAGCAGTCGGGACAGATTCAACTACGAGCAGTACTTC. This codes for CASSRDRFNYEQYF.

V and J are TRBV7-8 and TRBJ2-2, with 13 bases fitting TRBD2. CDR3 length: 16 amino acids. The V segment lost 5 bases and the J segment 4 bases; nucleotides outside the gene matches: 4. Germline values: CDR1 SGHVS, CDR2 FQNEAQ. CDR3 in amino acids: CASSGTSGRATGELFF. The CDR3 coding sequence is TGTGCCAGCAGCGGCACTAGCGGGAGGGCCACCGGGGAGCTGTTTTTT.

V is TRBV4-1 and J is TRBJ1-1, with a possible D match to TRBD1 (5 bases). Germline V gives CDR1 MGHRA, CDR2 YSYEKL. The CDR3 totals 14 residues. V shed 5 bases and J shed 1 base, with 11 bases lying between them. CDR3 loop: CASSTPGRNTEAFF. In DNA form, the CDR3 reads TGCGCCAGCAGCACCCCAGGGAGGAACACTGAAGCTTTCTTT.

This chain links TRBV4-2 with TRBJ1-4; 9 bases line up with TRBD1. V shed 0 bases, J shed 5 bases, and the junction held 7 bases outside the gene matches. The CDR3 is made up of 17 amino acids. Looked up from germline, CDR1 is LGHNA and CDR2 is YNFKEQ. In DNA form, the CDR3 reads TGTGCCAGCAGCCAAGATGAAGGGACAGGGTACAATGAAAAACTGTTTTTT. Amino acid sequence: CASSQDEGTGYNEKLFF.

Here the CDR3 reads CASSLSGSRPEQFF. CDR3 DNA: TGTGCCAGCAGTCTGAGCGGGAGCCGTCCCGAGCAGTTCTTC. V is TRBV2 and J is TRBJ2-1; 8 bases agree with TRBD2. Trimming took 5 bases from V and 10 from J; bases not matched to a gene: 10. Germline V CDR1 and CDR2: SNHLY, FYNNEI. The CDR3 extends over 14 amino acids.

The CDR3 DNA follows: TGTGCCAGCAGCCGAGGGACAGGGGGCAATGAGCAGTTCTTC. Translated: CASSRGTGGNEQFF. This chain links TRBV27 with TRBJ2-1; 11 nucleotides line up with TRBD1. Trimming at V came to 6 bases and at J to 6 bases, leaving 4 bases not matched to a gene. Per the germline V gene, CDR1 is MNHEY and CDR2 is SMNVEV (reference sequence). The CDR3 totals 14 residues.

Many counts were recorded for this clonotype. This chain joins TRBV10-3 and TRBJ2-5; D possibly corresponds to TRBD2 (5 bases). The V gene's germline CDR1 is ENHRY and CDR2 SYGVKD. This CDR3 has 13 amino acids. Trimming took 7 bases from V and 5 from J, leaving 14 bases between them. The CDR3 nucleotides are TGTGCCATCACAGCGGCCATGGGGGAGACCCAGTACTTC. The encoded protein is CAITAAMGETQYF.

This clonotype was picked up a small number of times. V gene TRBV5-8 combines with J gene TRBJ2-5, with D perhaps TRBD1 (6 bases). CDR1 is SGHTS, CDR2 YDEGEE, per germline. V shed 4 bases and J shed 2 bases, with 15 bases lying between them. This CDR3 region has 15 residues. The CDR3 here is CASSLTGTQQETQYF. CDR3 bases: TGTGCCAGCAGCCTCACAGGGACGCAACAAGAGACCCAGTACTTC.

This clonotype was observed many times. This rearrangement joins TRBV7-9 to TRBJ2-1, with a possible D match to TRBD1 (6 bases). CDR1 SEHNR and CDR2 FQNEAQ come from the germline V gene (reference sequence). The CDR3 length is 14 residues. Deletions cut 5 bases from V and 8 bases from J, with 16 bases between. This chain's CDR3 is CASSLLRGTYEQFF. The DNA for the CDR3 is TGTGCCAGCAGCCTTCTAAGGGGGACCTATGAGCAGTTCTTC.

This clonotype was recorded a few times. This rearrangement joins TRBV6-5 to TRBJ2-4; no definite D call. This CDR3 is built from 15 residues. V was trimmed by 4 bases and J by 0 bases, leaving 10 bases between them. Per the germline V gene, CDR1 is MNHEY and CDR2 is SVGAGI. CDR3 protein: CASSSMSIAKNIQYF. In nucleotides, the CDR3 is TGTGCCAGCAGTTCAATGAGTATAGCCAAAAACATTCAGTACTTC.

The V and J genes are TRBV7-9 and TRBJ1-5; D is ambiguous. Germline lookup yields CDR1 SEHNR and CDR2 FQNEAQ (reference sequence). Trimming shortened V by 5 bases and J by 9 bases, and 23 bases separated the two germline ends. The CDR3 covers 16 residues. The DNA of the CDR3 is TGTGCCAGCAGCCCGCCTTCGGAGGGTTGGATTTCGCCCCAGCATTTT. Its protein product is CASSPPSEGWISPQHF.

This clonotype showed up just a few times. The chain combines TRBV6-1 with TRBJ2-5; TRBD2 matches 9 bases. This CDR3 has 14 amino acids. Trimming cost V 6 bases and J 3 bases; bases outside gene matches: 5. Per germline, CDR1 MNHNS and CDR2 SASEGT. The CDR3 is CASRETSGKETQYF. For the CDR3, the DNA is TGTGCCAGCAGAGAGACTAGCGGAAAAGAGACCCAGTACTTC.

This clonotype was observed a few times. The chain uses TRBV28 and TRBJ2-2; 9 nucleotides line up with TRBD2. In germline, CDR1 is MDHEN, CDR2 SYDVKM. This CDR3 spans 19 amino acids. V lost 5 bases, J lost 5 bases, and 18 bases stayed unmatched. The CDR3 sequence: CASSPSPGLAKRLTGELFF. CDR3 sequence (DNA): TGTGCCAGCAGTCCCAGTCCGGGACTAGCTAAACGTTTAACCGGGGAGCTGTTTTTT.